The 26 T cell receptor beta chains below were found in one sample sequenced in a study of blood T cell repertoires in COVID-19. TCRdb's copy holds only in-frame clones and misses some; the assay was immunoSEQ multiplex PCR. The sample has approximately 81,000 clones; about four fifths are singletons. What was sequenced was peripheral blood. These receptors all come from a human donor in a cohort sampled during active COVID-19.

The chain combines TRBV7-3 with TRBJ2-5; 14 nucleotides match TRBD2. Germline CDR1 reads SGHTA; CDR2 reads FQGTGA. After removal of 5 bases from V and 0 bases from J, the junction contained 5 bases not matched to a gene. CDR3 length: 17 amino acids. The CDR3 protein is CASSAGLAGVNQETQYF. The DNA for the CDR3 is TGTGCCAGCAGCGCGGGACTAGCGGGGGTGAACCAAGAGACCCAGTACTTC.

The genes are TRBV5-1 and TRBJ2-4; tentatively, D is TRBD2 (5 bases). This CDR3 has 16 amino acids. Germline CDR1 and CDR2: SGHRS and YFSETQ. Deletions cut 5 bases from V and 1 base from J, with 16 bases between. Here the CDR3 reads CASRSTAGIAKNIQYF. The CDR3 nucleotides are TGCGCCAGCAGATCGACGGCGGGTATTGCCAAAAACATTCAGTACTTC.

The chain combines TRBV10-3 with TRBJ1-3; no definite D call. The length of the CDR3 is 15 residues. The germline V and J ends were trimmed by 5 bases and 0 bases, with 11 bases remaining between them. CDR1 and CDR2 (germline): ENHRY, SYGVKD. In DNA, the CDR3 is TGTGCCATCAGTAGACTAGGAGCCTCTGGAAACACCATATATTTT. Translating gives CAISRLGASGNTIYF.

This clone was observed once. The J gene is TRBJ2-1, the V gene TRBV7-6; D gene ambiguous. With 3 bases removed from V and 8 bases from J, the gap between germline ends came to 17 bases. The germline CDR1 and CDR2 sequences are SGHVS and FNYEAQ. The CDR3 totals 15 residues. In nucleotides, the CDR3 is TGTGCCAGCAGCTTCCGGGTACAACCGAAGCATGAGCAGTTCTTC. Translating it yields CASSFRVQPKHEQFF.

The chain links TRBV19 to TRBJ2-7, with D unclear. The CDR3 spans 13 residues. The V gene lost 3 bases and the J gene lost 1 base, with 7 bases spanning the gap. Germline V lookup: CDR1 LNHDA, CDR2 SQIVND (reference sequence). The CDR3 loop is CASSIARSYEQYF. For the CDR3, the DNA is TGTGCCAGTAGTATCGCGAGGTCCTACGAGCAGTACTTC.

This sequence joins TRBV7-2 and TRBJ2-7; D not certain. With 1 base removed from V and 1 base from J, the gap between germline ends came to 8 bases. The CDR3 contains 14 residues. The germline CDR1 and CDR2 sequences are SGHTA and FQGNSA. The CDR3 DNA reads as TGTGCCAGCAGCTTAGGGGCCCTGTCCTACGAGCAGTACTTC. The encoded protein is CASSLGALSYEQYF.

The rearrangement uses TRBV6-5 and TRBJ2-5, with 7 positions matching TRBD1. V shed 2 bases and J 5 bases; nucleotides not matched to a gene: 2. From germline, CDR1 is MNHEY and CDR2 SVGAGI. The CDR3 has 13 residues. This CDR3 reads CASSYRGRETQYF. CDR3 coding DNA: TGTGCCAGCAGTTACAGGGGGCGGGAGACCCAGTACTTC.

This clone has more than one count but fewer than ten. The chain combines TRBV19 with TRBJ1-1; 8 nucleotides align to TRBD1. Trimming took 8 bases from V and 4 from J; bases not matched to a gene: 9. The CDR3 spans 14 residues. Germline V gene data show CDR1 as LNHDA and CDR2 as SQIVND (reference sequence). The CDR3 spells CASGDRSWATEAFF. CDR3 bases: TGTGCCAGTGGGGACAGGAGCTGGGCCACTGAAGCTTTCTTT. Full variable domain (outside the CDR3, taken from reference TRBV19 and TRBJ1-1): DGGITQSPKYLFRKEGQNVTLSCEQNLNHDAMYWYRQDPGQGLRLIYYSQIVNDFQKGDIAEGYSVSREKKESFPLTVTSAQKNPTAFYLCASGDRSWATEAFFGQGTRLTVV.

The rearrangement links TRBV9 to TRBJ1-4; D is perhaps TRBD1 (6 bases). This CDR3 has 16 amino acids. Germline-derived CDR1 and CDR2 are SGDLS and YYNGEE. Trimming shortened V by 3 bases and J by 4 bases, and 16 bases separated the two germline ends. The CDR3 is CASSAPGHGVNEKLFF. The CDR3 coding sequence is TGTGCCAGCAGCGCCCCGGGACACGGGGTTAATGAAAAACTGTTTTTT.

This chain connects TRBV5-6 to TRBJ2-3; 9 bases fit TRBD2. Germline V gives CDR1 SGHDT, CDR2 YYEEEE. V shed 3 bases and J 6 bases; nucleotides not matched to a gene: 8. The CDR3 has 15 amino acids. This CDR3 is CASSWVSGGRDTQYF. The DNA for the CDR3 is TGTGCCAGCAGCTGGGTCAGCGGGGGGAGGGATACGCAGTATTTT. The whole variable domain, filled in from reference TRBV5-6 and TRBJ2-3, reads DAGVTQSPTHLIKTRGQQVTLRCSPKSGHDTVSWYQQALGQGPQFIFQYYEEEERQRGNFPDRFSGHQFPNYSSELNVNALLLGDSALYLCASSWVSGGRDTQYFGPGTRLTVL.

V and J are TRBV27 and TRBJ1-6; TRBD1 aligns across 9 bases. Germline V CDR1 and CDR2: MNHEY, SMNVEV (reference sequence). This CDR3 is 15 amino acids long. Trimming took 0 bases from V and 9 from J; bases not matched to a gene: 3. CDR3 in amino acids: CASSLSGDRVSPLHF. The DNA of the CDR3 is TGTGCCAGCAGTTTATCTGGGGACAGGGTTTCACCCCTCCACTTT.

The rearrangement joins TRBV28 to TRBJ2-2; TRBD1 matches at 7 bases. The CDR3 sequence is 21 residues long. Germline V gene data show CDR1 as MDHEN and CDR2 as SYDVKM. J gave up 1 base and V 3 bases, and 20 bases lay outside the gene matches. The CDR3 DNA reads TGTGCCAGCAGTTTTCCCACACCGGGACAGCACTCCGTAGTGAACACCGGGGAGCTGTTTTTT. Protein sequence: CASSFPTPGQHSVVNTGELFF.

This chain connects TRBV3-1 (or the pseudogene TRBV3-2) to TRBJ1-6; the D is unclear. The ends were cut back, 2 bases at V and 6 bases at J, with 8 bases in the middle. The germline V gene encodes CDR1 LGHDT and CDR2 YNNKEL (reference sequence). The CDR3 loop spans 14 amino acids. CDR3 sequence: CASSQRRANSPLHF. In nucleotides, the CDR3 is TGTGCCAGCAGCCAAAGGCGGGCTAATTCACCCCTCCACTTT.

The rearrangement links TRBV9 to TRBJ1-1, with unresolved D. The CDR3 contains 13 residues. V dropped 0 bases and J dropped 11 bases, with 14 bases sitting between them. Germline V gives CDR1 SGDLS, CDR2 YYNGEE. CDR3 DNA: TGTGCCAGCAGCGTAGGGGAGATAGGGCGGGCTTTCTTT. This gives the protein CASSVGEIGRAFF.

A few counts support this clone. The V gene is TRBV7-8, the J gene TRBJ1-1; D not certain. Germline CDR1 is SGHVS and CDR2 is FQNEAQ. CDR3 length equals 16 residues. The V gene lost 4 bases and the J gene lost 5 bases, with 20 bases spanning the gap. The CDR3 bases are TGTGCCAGCAGCTCCCGTCGGTGGGCGCAGGTAACTGAAGCTTTCTTT. Translating gives CASSSRRWAQVTEAFF.

The rearrangement joins TRBV7-8 to TRBJ2-7, with 10 bases matching TRBD1. The CDR3 loop spans 17 amino acids. The junction had 13 bases not matched to a gene; V was cut back by 5 bases and J by 3 bases. CDR1 and CDR2 (germline): SGHVS, FQNEAQ. CDR3 DNA sequence: TGTGCCAGCAGCGTAAAGACAGGGGGCGAAGGACGCTACGAGCAGTACTTC. Amino acids: CASSVKTGGEGRYEQYF.

This clone was counted once. In DNA form, the CDR3 reads TGTGCCAGCAGCCGCCGGCAGGGCACCTACGAGCAGTACTTC. This gives the protein CASSRRQGTYEQYF. The rearrangement uses TRBV6-2 or TRBV6-3 and TRBJ2-7; D might be TRBD1 (5 bases). Trimming cost V 6 bases and J 2 bases, with 14 bases left between them. The CDR3 is 14 amino acids. Per the germline V gene, CDR1 is MNHEY and CDR2 is SVGEGT.

This clone appeared once. J is TRBJ2-5 and V is TRBV27; TRBD2 agrees at 11 bases. Losses at the gene ends were 7 bases for V and 5 bases for J; bases not matched to a gene: 15. This CDR3 has 17 residues. Looked up from germline, CDR1 is MNHEY and CDR2 is SMNVEV (reference sequence). CDR3 sequence reads: CASTTGRVAGGIETQYF. CDR3 coding DNA: TGTGCCAGCACCACTGGAAGGGTAGCGGGGGGGATCGAGACCCAGTACTTC.

The chain links TRBV6-6 to TRBJ1-6; 10 bases are shared with TRBD1. V trimming: 7 bases; J trimming: 8 bases; junction bases outside the gene matches: 8. Germline V CDR1 and CDR2: MNHNY, SVGAGI (reference sequence). The length of the CDR3 is 15 residues. The CDR3 nucleotides are TGTGCCAGCATTCCTCCCGGGACAGGGGATTCACCCCTCCACTTT. Amino acids: CASIPPGTGDSPLHF.

The chain employs TRBV7-2 and TRBJ1-1, with a possible D match to TRBD1 (5 bases). Deletions cut 5 bases from V and 4 bases from J, with 8 bases between. Germline V gene lookup returns CDR1 SGHTA and CDR2 FQGNSA. This CDR3 comprises 12 residues. CDR3 DNA sequence: TGTGCCAGCAGCGTGGGGCTCACTGAAGCTTTCTTT. Amino acids: CASSVGLTEAFF.

The J gene is TRBJ1-5, the V gene TRBV30; TRBD1 is a possible D gene (5 bases). Germline assignment: CDR1 GTSNPN and CDR2 SVGIG (reference sequence). The CDR3 runs to 15 residues. V lost 2 bases and J lost 2, with 13 bases in between. The CDR3 is CAWSFPPGGNQPQHF. The CDR3 DNA sequence: TGTGCCTGGAGTTTTCCCCCGGGGGGCAATCAGCCCCAGCATTTT.

The chain combines TRBV7-3 with TRBJ2-7; TRBD1 aligns across 11 bases. The CDR3 totals 11 residues. Germline values: CDR1 SGHTA, CDR2 FQGTGA. The CDR3: CASGTGGEQYF. In nucleotides, the CDR3 is TGTGCTTCTGGGACAGGGGGTGAGCAGTACTTC.

The chain is built from TRBV14 and TRBJ1-2, with D hard to call. Germline V gene sequence: CDR1 SGHDN, CDR2 FVKESK. There are 13 residues in the CDR3. The germline V and J ends were trimmed by 0 bases and 3 bases, with 5 bases remaining between them. The CDR3 DNA reads as TGTGCCAGCAGCCAAGACGGGGACTATGGCTACACCTTC. Translated: CASSQDGDYGYTF.

The gene calls are TRBV2 and TRBJ2-1; 8 bases are shared with TRBD2. The junction had 16 bases not matched to a gene; V was cut back by 7 bases and J by 8 bases. Germline loops: CDR1 SNHLY, CDR2 FYNNEI. The CDR3 is 16 amino acids. CDR3 sequence reads: CASKRAGGPPKDEQFF. The CDR3 region has the DNA TGTGCCAGCAAGAGGGCGGGGGGCCCGCCGAAGGATGAGCAGTTCTTC.

The gene calls are TRBV27 and TRBJ2-1; D uncertain. Trimming took off 2 bases at V and 0 bases at J, with 8 bases between the two ends. The germline V gene has CDR1 MNHEY and CDR2 SMNVEV (reference sequence). The CDR3 is 15 residues long. The CDR3 DNA reads TGTGCCAGCAGTTTAAGGTGGAGCTCCTACAATGAGCAGTTCTTC. It translates to CASSLRWSSYNEQFF.

This chain connects TRBV7-2 to TRBJ2-7; D not resolved. V lost 4 bases to trimming and J lost 3 bases, with 13 bases between them. Germline assignment: CDR1 SGHTA and CDR2 FQGNSA. The CDR3 is 14 residues long. The CDR3 nucleotides are TGTGCCAGCAGCTCAAATCTAGGTGTCTACGAGCAGTACTTC. Translation: CASSSNLGVYEQYF.